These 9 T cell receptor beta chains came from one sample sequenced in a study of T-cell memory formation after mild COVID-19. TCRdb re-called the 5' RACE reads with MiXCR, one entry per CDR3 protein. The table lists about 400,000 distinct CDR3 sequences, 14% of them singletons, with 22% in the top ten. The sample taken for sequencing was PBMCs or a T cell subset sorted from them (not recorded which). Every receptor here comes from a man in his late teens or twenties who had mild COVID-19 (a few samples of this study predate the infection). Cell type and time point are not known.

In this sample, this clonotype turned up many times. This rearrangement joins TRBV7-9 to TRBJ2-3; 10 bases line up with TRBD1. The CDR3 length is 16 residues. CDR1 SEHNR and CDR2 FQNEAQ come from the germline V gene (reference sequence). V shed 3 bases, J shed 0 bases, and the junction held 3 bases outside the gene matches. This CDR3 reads CASSFGQGESTDTQYF. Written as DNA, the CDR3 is TGTGCCAGCAGCTTCGGACAGGGGGAGAGCACAGATACGCAGTATTTT.

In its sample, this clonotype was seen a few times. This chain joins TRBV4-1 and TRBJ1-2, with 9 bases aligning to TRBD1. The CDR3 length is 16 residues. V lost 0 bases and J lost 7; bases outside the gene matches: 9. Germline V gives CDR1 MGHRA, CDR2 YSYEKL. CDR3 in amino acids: CASSQDRPGTGIGYTF. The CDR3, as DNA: TGCGCCAGCAGCCAAGATCGCCCCGGGACAGGGATTGGCTACACCTTC.

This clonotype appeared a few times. Written as DNA, the CDR3 is TGTGCCAGCAGCCAAGATCTTGTGGGGGGCTTTGAGACCCAGTACTTC. Amino acids: CASSQDLVGGFETQYF. The chain employs TRBV14 and TRBJ2-5; the D call may be TRBD1 or TRBD2 (6 bases each). The CDR3 spans 16 residues. Deletions cut 0 bases from V and 5 bases from J, with 16 bases between. Germline CDR1 SGHDN, CDR2 FVKESK.

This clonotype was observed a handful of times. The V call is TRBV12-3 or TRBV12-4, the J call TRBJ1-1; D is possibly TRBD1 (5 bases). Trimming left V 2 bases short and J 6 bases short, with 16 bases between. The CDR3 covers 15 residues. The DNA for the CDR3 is TGTGCCAGCAGTTTATCGGGAGGGTGGGGGTCTGAAGCTTTCTTT. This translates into CASSLSGGWGSEAFF.

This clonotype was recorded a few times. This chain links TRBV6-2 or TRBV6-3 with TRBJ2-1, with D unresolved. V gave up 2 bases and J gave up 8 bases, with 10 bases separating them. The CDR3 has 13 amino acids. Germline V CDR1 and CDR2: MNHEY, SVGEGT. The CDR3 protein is CASSYTRLYEQFF. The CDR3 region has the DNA TGTGCCAGCAGTTACACCCGACTCTATGAGCAGTTCTTC.

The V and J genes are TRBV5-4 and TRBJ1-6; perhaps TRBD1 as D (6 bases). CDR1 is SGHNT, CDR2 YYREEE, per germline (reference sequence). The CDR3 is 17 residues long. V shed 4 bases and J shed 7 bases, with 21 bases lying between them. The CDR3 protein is CASSTPGTSPRNSPLHF. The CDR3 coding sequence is TGTGCCAGCAGCACGCCCGGGACATCTCCACGGAATTCACCCCTCCACTTT.

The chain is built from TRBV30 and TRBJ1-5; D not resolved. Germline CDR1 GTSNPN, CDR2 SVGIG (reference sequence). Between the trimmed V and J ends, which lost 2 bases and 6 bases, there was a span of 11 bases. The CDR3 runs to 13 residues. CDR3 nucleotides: TGTGCCTGGAGTTCTGGTGCGCCTCAGCCCCAGCATTTT. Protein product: CAWSSGAPQPQHF.

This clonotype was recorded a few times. CDR3 sequence: CASSLKGAGEQFF. In DNA, the CDR3 is TGCGCCAGCAGCTTGAAGGGGGCTGGAGAGCAGTTCTTC. The chain employs TRBV5-1 and TRBJ2-1, with 7 nucleotides matching TRBD1. J gave up 10 bases and V 1 base, and 5 bases lay outside the gene matches. The CDR3 is 13 amino acids. Germline values: CDR1 SGHRS, CDR2 YFSETQ.

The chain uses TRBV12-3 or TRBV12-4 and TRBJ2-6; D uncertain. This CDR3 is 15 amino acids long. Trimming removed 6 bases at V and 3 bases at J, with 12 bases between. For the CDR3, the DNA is TGTGCCAGCAGCGCCCGACCGTATGGGGCCAACGTCCTGACTTTC. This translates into CASSARPYGANVLTF.